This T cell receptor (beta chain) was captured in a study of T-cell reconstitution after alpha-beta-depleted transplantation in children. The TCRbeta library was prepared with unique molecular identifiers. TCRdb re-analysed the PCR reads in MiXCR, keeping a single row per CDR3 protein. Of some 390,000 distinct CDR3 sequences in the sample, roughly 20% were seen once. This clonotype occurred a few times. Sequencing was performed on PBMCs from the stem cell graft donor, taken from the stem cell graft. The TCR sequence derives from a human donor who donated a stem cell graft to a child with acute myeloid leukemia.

CDR3 bases: TGTGCCAGCAAGCAAGAGCCCTACGAGCAGTACTTC. Amino acids: CASKQEPYEQYF. The chain uses TRBV28 and TRBJ2-7; D remains ambiguous. CDR3 size: 12 residues. Trimming took 7 bases from V and 2 from J, leaving 9 bases between them. The germline CDR1 and CDR2 sequences are MDHEN and SYDVKM.